The next 27 T cell receptor beta chains were all read from a single sample in a study of blood T cell repertoires in COVID-19. The repertoire was sequenced with immunoSEQ multiplex PCR; TCRdb's copy has only in-frame clones and lacks some. This table holds 50,000 to 55,000 clones, about 88% found once. The source material was peripheral blood. These receptors were obtained from a man aged 55-75 years with active COVID-19.

The rearrangement uses TRBV4-1 and TRBJ2-5, with 9 nucleotides matching TRBD2. Unmatched junction bases numbered 12, after V lost 0 bases and J lost 4 bases. Germline lookup yields CDR1 MGHRA and CDR2 YSYEKL. The CDR3 contains 18 residues. The chain's CDR3 is CASSQDQSSGRGGETQYF. Here the CDR3 DNA reads TGCGCCAGCAGCCAAGATCAAAGTAGCGGGAGAGGCGGAGAGACCCAGTACTTC.

The sample holds a few counts of this clone. The chain links TRBV10-3 to TRBJ2-1; D might be TRBD2 (6 bases). V lost 2 bases and J lost 6, with 11 bases in between. Germline-derived CDR1 and CDR2 are ENHRY and SYGVKD. The CDR3 has 14 amino acids. The CDR3 here is CAISEQEGSNEQFF. CDR3 coding DNA: TGTGCCATCAGTGAGCAGGAGGGATCCAATGAGCAGTTCTTC.

The table lists this clone with a count of one. The rearrangement joins TRBV4-2 to TRBJ2-5; perhaps TRBD1 as D (6 bases). CDR3 length equals 17 residues. The V end lost 0 bases, the J end lost 2 bases, and 16 bases lay between the germline ends. Per the germline V gene, CDR1 is LGHNA and CDR2 is YNFKEQ. Here the CDR3 DNA reads TGTGCCAGCAGCCAAGAAATGGGCCAGGGGATGCAAGAGACCCAGTACTTC. Amino acid sequence: CASSQEMGQGMQETQYF.

The gene calls are TRBV28 and TRBJ2-3; 15 bases align to TRBD2. The length of the CDR3 is 15 residues. Germline V CDR1 and CDR2: MDHEN, SYDVKM. J was trimmed by 8 bases and V by 5 bases; bases with no gene match: 5. The CDR3, as DNA: TGTGCCAGCAGTGGACTAGCGGGAGGGCGAGGTACGCAGTATTTT. As protein: CASSGLAGGRGTQYF.

The chain joins TRBV18 to TRBJ1-4; 9 bases match TRBD1. The V segment lost 2 bases and the J segment 5 bases; nucleotides outside the gene matches: 6. CDR3 length: 16 residues. Germline V gene lookup returns CDR1 KGHSH and CDR2 LQKENI. The CDR3 is CASSPSAGTGNEKLFF. DNA for the CDR3: TGTGCCAGCTCACCATCGGCCGGGACAGGGAATGAAAAACTGTTTTTT. The whole variable domain, remainder taken from reference TRBV18 and TRBJ1-4, is NAGVMQNPRHLVRRRGQEARLRCSPMKGHSHVYWYRQLPEEGLKFMVYLQKENIIDESGMPKERFSAEFPKEGPSILRIQQVVRGDSAAYFCASSPSAGTGNEKLFFGSGTQLSVL.

In its sample, this clone was seen a few times. V and J are TRBV24-1 and TRBJ2-5, with D tentatively TRBD1 (5 bases). There are 16 residues in the CDR3. Germline-derived CDR1 and CDR2 are KGHDR and SFDVKD. V was pared by 3 bases and J by 5 bases, with 18 bases between. CDR3 sequence reads: CATSDAPGHGIETQYF. The CDR3 region has the DNA TGTGCCACCAGTGATGCCCCAGGGCATGGTATCGAGACCCAGTACTTC.

This chain joins TRBV5-5 and TRBJ1-3; maybe TRBD1 (6 bases). CDR1 is SGHKS and CDR2 is YYEKEE in the germline V gene (reference sequence). CDR3 length: 14 amino acids. The V end was cut by 2 bases, the J end by 4 bases, with 10 bases between. The CDR3 DNA is TGTGCCAGCAGCTTAGAGGGGGTCGGAAACACCATATATTTT. It specifies CASSLEGVGNTIYF. Using reference TRBV5-5 and TRBJ1-3 for the parts outside the CDR3, the full variable domain is DAGVTQSPTHLIKTRGQQVTLRCSPISGHKSVSWYQQVLGQGPQFIFQYYEKEERGRGNFPDRFSARQFPNYSSELNVNALLLGDSALYLCASSLEGVGNTIYFGEGSWLTVV.

This chain links TRBV18 with TRBJ2-1, with TRBD2 matching 11 bases. Germline CDR1 is KGHSH and CDR2 is LQKENI. The CDR3 is 17 residues long. The V and J ends lost 3 bases and 5 bases, in that order; junction bases with no gene match: 9. CDR3 sequence: CASSPRPVAGGDNEQFF. In nucleotides, the CDR3 is TGTGCCAGCTCACCTCGTCCGGTAGCGGGAGGGGACAATGAGCAGTTCTTC.

The CDR3 DNA reads TGTGCCAGCAGCTCAAGGAGGTTGGGTGCCGAGCAGTACTTC. Protein: CASSSRRLGAEQYF. This rearrangement joins TRBV5-8 to TRBJ2-7, with TRBD2 as a possible D gene (5 bases). The ends were cut back, 3 bases at V and 6 bases at J, with 16 bases in the middle. In germline, CDR1 is SGHTS, CDR2 YDEGEE. The CDR3 is made up of 14 amino acids.

This clone is a singleton in its sample. The rearrangement links TRBV25-1 to TRBJ2-1; tentative D call: TRBD2 (6 bases). The CDR3 sequence is 14 residues long. From germline, CDR1 is MGHDK and CDR2 SYGVNS. V lost 6 bases and J 7 bases, leaving 16 bases between the germline ends. In DNA, the CDR3 is TGTGCCAGCAGCCTACCGGGACTGGGAAATGAGCAGTTCTTC. This encodes CASSLPGLGNEQFF.

This clone was found once. Here the CDR3 DNA reads TGTGCCAGCAGCTCCCGGGGGGAGGGGGTCAATGAGCAGTTCTTC. Its protein product is CASSSRGEGVNEQFF. J is TRBJ2-1 and V is TRBV11-3; D perhaps matches TRBD2 (7 bases). The germline gives CDR1 SGHNT, CDR2 YENEEA. The CDR3 covers 15 residues. V was pared by 4 bases and J by 6 bases, with 16 bases between.

The V call is TRBV7-8, the J call TRBJ2-7; TRBD1 agrees at 8 bases. This CDR3 comprises 16 residues. Germline lookup yields CDR1 SGHVS and CDR2 FQNEAQ. J gave up 4 bases and V 5 bases, and 13 bases lay outside the gene matches. The CDR3 nucleotides are TGTGCCAGCAGCACGATCCGGGACAGGAAACCGTACGAGCAGTACTTC. Its translation: CASSTIRDRKPYEQYF.

V usage is TRBV6-5 and J usage is TRBJ1-4; a weak D match, TRBD1 (6 bases). V lost 5 bases and J lost 9, with 16 bases in between. Per the germline V gene, CDR1 is MNHEY and CDR2 is SVGAGI. The CDR3 covers 14 residues. CDR3 DNA: TGTGCCAGCAGTCACCGGGACACTCATCAAAAACTGTTTTTT. The encoded protein is CASSHRDTHQKLFF.

The chain employs TRBV2 and TRBJ2-3, with TRBD2 matching over 12 bases. The germline V gene encodes CDR1 SNHLY and CDR2 FYNNEI. The CDR3 length is 14 residues. The ends lost 9 bases at V and 3 bases at J; junction bases unmatched: 4. This CDR3 reads CASRTSGNTDTQYF. CDR3 coding DNA: TGTGCCAGTCGGACTAGCGGGAATACAGATACGCAGTATTTT.

The V gene is TRBV5-1, the J gene TRBJ1-3; D gene unclear. The germline gives CDR1 SGHRS, CDR2 YFSETQ. The CDR3 has 15 amino acids. V was cut by 0 bases and J by 0 bases, with 7 bases left in between. The CDR3 DNA sequence: TGCGCCAGCAGCTTGGTGGCTAGCTCTGGAAACACCATATATTTT. Its translation: CASSLVASSGNTIYF.

DNA of the CDR3: TGTGCCAGCAGCGTAGATTCTAGCGGGAGGAATGCGATTGAGCAGTTCTTC. This sequence encodes CASSVDSSGRNAIEQFF. This chain uses TRBV9 with TRBJ2-1; TRBD2 agrees at 11 bases. The germline V gene has CDR1 SGDLS and CDR2 YYNGEE. The CDR3 runs to 17 residues. V shed 0 bases, J shed 9 bases, and the junction held 11 bases outside the gene matches.

The rearrangement joins TRBV5-4 to TRBJ1-2, with 10 bases matching TRBD1. V trimming: 3 bases; J trimming: 5 bases; junction bases outside the gene matches: 13. The CDR3 runs 17 residues. Germline values: CDR1 SGHNT, CDR2 YYREEE (reference sequence). DNA of the CDR3: TGTGCCAGCAGCTGGGGGGTAGGAGGGACAGGGGATTATGGCTACACCTTC. It yields the protein CASSWGVGGTGDYGYTF.

This chain links TRBV29-1 with TRBJ2-7, with no clear D. From germline, CDR1 is SQVTM and CDR2 ANQGSEA. V was cut by 4 bases and J by 2 bases, with 6 bases left in between. The CDR3 loop spans 11 amino acids. The CDR3: CSVARAYEQYF. The CDR3 nucleotides are TGCAGCGTTGCTCGGGCCTACGAGCAGTACTTC.

This clone was counted once. The gene calls are TRBV9 and TRBJ1-1, with no clear D. V dropped 4 bases and J dropped 3 bases, with 13 bases sitting between them. This CDR3 spans 14 amino acids. In germline, CDR1 is SGDLS, CDR2 YYNGEE. CDR3: CASSPGSRYTEAFF. The CDR3, as DNA: TGTGCCAGCAGCCCCGGATCTAGGTACACTGAAGCTTTCTTT.

A note on this clone: Other nucleotide sequences in the sample specify the same CDR3. As DNA, the CDR3 is TGTGCCAGCAGCTTGGCAGGGGGTGCGTACGAGCAGTACTTC. Translated, it gives CASSLAGGAYEQYF. This chain links TRBV11-2 with TRBJ2-7, with 7 positions matching TRBD1. The V gene's germline CDR1 is SGHAT and CDR2 FQNNGV. After removal of 3 bases from V and 4 bases from J, the junction contained 6 bases not matched to a gene. This CDR3 has 14 amino acids.

The V and J genes are TRBV7-8 and TRBJ2-7; 7 nucleotides line up with TRBD2. The CDR3 contains 13 residues. Per the germline V gene, CDR1 is SGHVS and CDR2 is FQNEAQ. Unmatched junction bases numbered 6, after V lost 3 bases and J lost 7 bases. The CDR3 DNA reads TGTGCCAGCAGCTTCTCAGCGGGGTGGGAGCAGTACTTC. Translating it yields CASSFSAGWEQYF. The variable domain in full, with the rest retrieved from reference TRBV7-8 and TRBJ2-7, is GAGVSQSPRYKVAKRGQDVALRCDPISGHVSLFWYQQALGQGPEFLTYFQNEAQLDKSGLPSDRFFAERPEGSVSTLKIQRTQQEDSAVYLCASSFSAGWEQYFGPGTRLTVT.

The rearrangement links TRBV19 to TRBJ2-7; 11 bases map to TRBD1. The length of the CDR3 is 14 residues. CDR1 and CDR2 (germline): LNHDA, SQIVND (reference sequence). V gave up 7 bases and J gave up 5 bases; unmatched junction bases: 7. The CDR3 coding sequence is TGTGCCAGTATCGCCGGGACAGGGGGTCACGAGCAGTACTTC. Protein product: CASIAGTGGHEQYF.

The CDR3 DNA is TGTGCCAGCAGCCCGGGACTACGACACAATGAGCAGTTCTTC. Translated: CASSPGLRHNEQFF. The rearrangement joins TRBV7-9 to TRBJ2-1; 7 bases fit TRBD2. Trimming took 5 bases from V and 5 from J; bases not matched to a gene: 6. Germline values: CDR1 SEHNR, CDR2 FQNEAQ (reference sequence). The CDR3 length is 14 residues.

The chain couples TRBV7-9 to TRBJ2-5; 9 bases match TRBD2. The CDR3 is 14 amino acids. Unmatched junction bases numbered 2, after V lost 3 bases and J lost 3 bases. Germline CDR1 is SEHNR and CDR2 is FQNEAQ (reference sequence). The CDR3 spells CASSFSGSKETQYF. The CDR3 nucleotides read TGTGCCAGCAGCTTTAGCGGGAGCAAAGAGACCCAGTACTTC.

The rearrangement links TRBV28 to TRBJ2-3, with TRBD2 matching over 13 bases. V gave up 5 bases and J gave up 3 bases; unmatched junction bases: 2. The CDR3 extends over 15 amino acids. Germline V gene data show CDR1 as MDHEN and CDR2 as SYDVKM. CDR3 region: CASSELAGGTDTQYF. CDR3 bases: TGTGCCAGCAGTGAACTAGCGGGAGGGACAGATACGCAGTATTTT.

The chain couples TRBV19 to TRBJ1-1; TRBD1 is a possible D gene (5 bases). Per germline, CDR1 LNHDA and CDR2 SQIVND (reference sequence). Trimming left V 6 bases short and J 2 bases short, with 13 bases between. This CDR3 comprises 14 residues. CDR3 in amino acids: CASSLTAINTEAFF. The CDR3 coding sequence is TGTGCCAGTAGCTTGACAGCTATAAACACTGAAGCTTTCTTT.

The chain links TRBV19 to TRBJ2-1; D remains unclear. Trimming left V 3 bases short and J 9 bases short, with 6 bases between. Germline values: CDR1 LNHDA, CDR2 SQIVND (reference sequence). CDR3 length: 11 amino acids. The CDR3 sequence: CASSMAVEQFF. DNA of the CDR3: TGTGCCAGTAGTATGGCAGTTGAGCAGTTCTTC.